The 22 T cell receptor beta chains listed next were all sequenced from one sample in a study of blood T cell repertoires in COVID-19. Libraries were prepared by immunoSEQ multiplex PCR; TCRdb keeps only in-frame clonotypes and omits some of them. The sample has roughly 180,000 clones; roughly 80% are singletons. What was sequenced was PBMCs or T cells enriched from blood (not recorded which). All receptors derive from a woman in her forties with acute COVID-19.

This chain connects TRBV6-6 to TRBJ2-7; 14 bases align to TRBD2. From germline, CDR1 is MNHNY and CDR2 SVGAGI (reference sequence). The CDR3 is made up of 17 amino acids. V was pared by 5 bases and J by 4 bases, with 10 bases of the junction left unmatched. The chain's CDR3 is CASSRLAGGPSLYEQYV. The CDR3 DNA is TGTGCCAGCAGTCGACTAGCGGGAGGGCCCTCACTTTACGAGCAGTACGTC.

CDR3 nucleotides: TGTGCTAGTGGTTTAAAGGGGGCTGGAACTGAAGCTTTCTTT. It yields the protein CASGLKGAGTEAFF. The gene calls are TRBV12-5 and TRBJ1-1; 7 nucleotides align to TRBD1. The CDR3 sequence is 14 residues long. The germline V gene encodes CDR1 LGHNT and CDR2 FRNRAP. V was clipped by 3 bases and J by 5 bases; unmatched bases: 6.

Comments on this clone: Other DNA sequences in the same sample also yield this CDR3. The gene calls are TRBV7-2 and TRBJ2-3, with 12 bases lining up with TRBD2. V trimming: 1 base; J trimming: 1 base; junction bases outside the gene matches: 0. Germline V CDR1 and CDR2: SGHTA, FQGNSA. The CDR3 loop spans 16 amino acids. The CDR3 loop reads CASSLGLAGGTDTQYF. The CDR3 DNA reads as TGTGCCAGCAGCTTAGGACTAGCGGGAGGCACAGATACGCAGTATTTT.

This clone was counted a few times. The V and J genes are TRBV7-8 and TRBJ2-7; TRBD1 matches at 9 bases. The V gene end was trimmed by 3 bases and the J gene end by 5 bases; junction bases not matched to a gene: 11. CDR3 length: 16 amino acids. Germline lookup yields CDR1 SGHVS and CDR2 FQNEAQ. The CDR3: CASSFPGTGNGHEQYF. Here the CDR3 DNA reads TGTGCCAGCAGCTTCCCCGGGACAGGGAACGGCCACGAGCAGTACTTC.

The CDR3 DNA reads as TGTGCCACCAGCAGTGCTTCAGGGGTTCGCAATCAGCCCCAGCATTTT. It encodes CATSSASGVRNQPQHF. This rearrangement joins TRBV15 to TRBJ1-5, with D maybe TRBD1 (6 bases). V dropped 3 bases and J dropped 2 bases, with 14 bases sitting between them. This CDR3 has 16 amino acids. Germline CDR1 reads LNHNV; CDR2 reads YYDKDF (reference sequence).

This clone was seen repeatedly, ten times or more. V gene TRBV12-5 combines with J gene TRBJ2-5; TRBD2 matches at 7 bases. The CDR3 has 13 amino acids. J gave up 5 bases and V 2 bases, and 2 bases lay outside the gene matches. CDR1 and CDR2 (germline): LGHNT, FRNRAP. In DNA, the CDR3 is TGTGCTAGTGGTTTGCGACTAGCCGAGACCCAGTACTTC. Amino acids: CASGLRLAETQYF.

The rearrangement links TRBV4-1 to TRBJ1-2; D gene unclear. The CDR3 contains 15 residues. Germline CDR1 is MGHRA and CDR2 is YSYEKL. V gave up 0 bases and J gave up 0 bases, with 8 bases separating them. The CDR3 nucleotides read TGCGCCAGCAGCCAAGATCTTCAGGCTAACTATGGCTACACCTTC. Amino acid sequence: CASSQDLQANYGYTF.

The genes are TRBV18 and TRBJ1-4; 9 nucleotides agree with TRBD1. Germline trimming cut 4 bases from V and 0 bases from J; bases unmatched to any gene: 6. The CDR3 runs to 17 residues. Germline V gene lookup returns CDR1 KGHSH and CDR2 LQKENI. The CDR3 DNA follows: TGTGCCAGCTCACTATCGGGACAGGGCGCAACTAATGAAAAACTGTTTTTT. Its protein product is CASSLSGQGATNEKLFF. The full variable domain, in which reference TRBV18 and TRBJ1-4 provide the parts outside the CDR3, is NAGVMQNPRHLVRRRGQEARLRCSPMKGHSHVYWYRQLPEEGLKFMVYLQKENIIDESGMPKERFSAEFPKEGPSILRIQQVVRGDSAAYFCASSLSGQGATNEKLFFGSGTQLSVL.

The chain recombines TRBV4-1 with TRBJ2-7; 10 nucleotides agree with TRBD2. Germline CDR1 reads MGHRA; CDR2 reads YSYEKL. J was trimmed by 6 bases and V by 1 base; bases with no gene match: 6. The CDR3 loop spans 15 amino acids. CDR3 nucleotides: TGCGCCAGCAGCCAAGGAAGAGCGGGAGGGCTCGAGCAGTACTTC. Its translation is CASSQGRAGGLEQYF.

This chain links TRBV6-5 with TRBJ1-2; D is undetermined. This CDR3 spans 11 amino acids. V lost 6 bases and J 7 bases, leaving 9 bases between the germline ends. CDR1 MNHEY and CDR2 SVGAGI come from the germline V gene. Written as DNA, the CDR3 is TGTGCCAGCAGACAAGATGGTGGCTACACCTTC. This codes for CASRQDGGYTF.

The chain couples TRBV6-5 to TRBJ1-1, with 7 bases lining up with TRBD1. V shed 6 bases and J 8 bases; nucleotides not matched to a gene: 9. The CDR3 runs 13 residues. The germline CDR1 and CDR2 sequences are MNHEY and SVGAGI. The CDR3 loop is CASSSYLGQEAFF. In nucleotides, the CDR3 is TGTGCCAGCAGCTCTTACTTGGGACAGGAAGCTTTCTTT.

The chain carries TRBV6-5 and TRBJ1-2, with a weak D call TRBD1 (6 bases). Germline V gene lookup returns CDR1 MNHEY and CDR2 SVGAGI. The CDR3 contains 15 residues. V was clipped by 2 bases and J by 9 bases, with 19 bases between them. CDR3 residues: CASSYSSGTPESYTF. The CDR3, as DNA: TGTGCCAGCAGTTACAGCTCCGGGACACCCGAAAGCTACACCTTC.

This clone occurred a few times. The V call is TRBV27, the J call TRBJ1-3, with D perhaps TRBD1 (5 bases). The CDR3 spans 14 residues. V lost 7 bases to trimming and J lost 2 bases, with 12 bases between them. Germline lookup yields CDR1 MNHEY and CDR2 SMNVEV (reference sequence). CDR3 sequence: CASKAGGPGNTIYF. CDR3 bases: TGTGCCAGCAAAGCGGGGGGTCCTGGAAACACCATATATTTT.

The genes are TRBV11-3 and TRBJ2-4; D might be TRBD1 (6 bases). Germline V gene sequence: CDR1 SGHNT, CDR2 YENEEA. CDR3 length: 14 amino acids. The germline V and J ends were trimmed by 8 bases and 1 base, with 12 bases remaining between them. The CDR3 is CASQGGRAKNIQYF. In nucleotides, the CDR3 is TGTGCCAGCCAAGGGGGACGGGCCAAAAACATTCAGTACTTC.

The V call is TRBV7-2, the J call TRBJ2-1, with TRBD1 identical over 8 bases. The CDR3 runs 16 residues. Germline assignment: CDR1 SGHTA and CDR2 FQGNSA. With V trimmed by 1 base and J by 0 bases, 2 bases remained unmatched. The CDR3 spells CASSLVGTGSYNEQFF. Here the CDR3 DNA reads TGTGCCAGCAGCTTAGTGGGGACAGGCTCCTACAATGAGCAGTTCTTC.

V usage is TRBV6-4 and J usage is TRBJ2-2, with TRBD2 matching over 8 bases. The CDR3 spans 15 residues. Germline lookup yields CDR1 MRHNA and CDR2 SNTAGT. J was trimmed by 5 bases and V by 3 bases; bases with no gene match: 5. CDR3 in amino acids: CASSDSGIGTGELFF. The CDR3 nucleotides are TGTGCCAGCAGTGATAGCGGGATCGGTACCGGGGAGCTGTTTTTT.

The chain couples TRBV10-3 to TRBJ2-3; D is perhaps TRBD1 (6 bases). V was cut by 4 bases and J by 3 bases, with 11 bases left in between. Germline loops: CDR1 ENHRY, CDR2 SYGVKD. The CDR3 covers 14 residues. The CDR3, as DNA: TGTGCCATCAGTGTAAACAGGGAAACAGATACGCAGTATTTT. Translating it yields CAISVNRETDTQYF.

CDR3 bases: TGTGCCAGCAGTAGGTCAGGGAGCAATCAGCCCCAGCATTTT. This encodes CASSRSGSNQPQHF. V and J are TRBV2 and TRBJ1-5; D is possibly TRBD1 (5 bases). Trimming cost V 5 bases and J 1 base, with 9 bases left between them. CDR3 length: 14 amino acids. The germline V gene encodes CDR1 SNHLY and CDR2 FYNNEI.

The chain couples TRBV11-2 to TRBJ2-2; possibly TRBD2 for D (5 bases). CDR1 is SGHAT and CDR2 is FQNNGV in the germline V gene. This CDR3 contains 16 residues. V gave up 5 bases and J gave up 4 bases, with 17 bases separating them. The CDR3 loop is CASSPAGRPATGELFF. The CDR3 region has the DNA TGTGCCAGCAGCCCCGCGGGTCGCCCGGCCACCGGGGAGCTGTTTTTT. The variable domain in full, with the rest retrieved from reference TRBV11-2 and TRBJ2-2, is EAGVAQSPRYKIIEKRQSVAFWCNPISGHATLYWYQQILGQGPKLLIQFQNNGVVDDSQLPKDRFSAERLKGVDSTLKIQPAKLEDSAVYLCASSPAGRPATGELFFGEGSRLTVL.

This clone was counted a single time. The gene calls are TRBV2 and TRBJ1-1; D gene unclear. The CDR3 consists of 14 residues. V lost 4 bases and J 3 bases, leaving 12 bases between the germline ends. CDR1 is SNHLY, CDR2 FYNNEI, per germline. For the CDR3, the DNA is TGTGCCAGCAGTGTAGGTGGCCGGGACACTGAAGCTTTCTTT. It specifies CASSVGGRDTEAFF.

V gene TRBV7-2 combines with J gene TRBJ2-3; the D gene is possibly TRBD2 (7 bases). The CDR3 has 15 amino acids. Germline CDR1 is SGHTA and CDR2 is FQGNSA. Trimming stripped 4 bases from V and 2 bases from J, with 13 bases between. The CDR3 nucleotides read TGTGCCAGCAGCTGGGGGGGCAGGGCCACAGATACGCAGTATTTT. It specifies CASSWGGRATDTQYF.

The chain recombines TRBV20-1 with TRBJ2-5; 7 bases map to TRBD2. The CDR3 extends over 13 amino acids. V lost 3 bases to trimming and J lost 2 bases; unmatched junction nucleotides: 3. CDR1 and CDR2 from the germline V gene are DFQATT and SNEGSKA (reference sequence). The CDR3 nucleotides read TGCAGTGCTAGTTGGGGGGGACAAGAGACCCAGTACTTC. It specifies CSASWGGQETQYF.